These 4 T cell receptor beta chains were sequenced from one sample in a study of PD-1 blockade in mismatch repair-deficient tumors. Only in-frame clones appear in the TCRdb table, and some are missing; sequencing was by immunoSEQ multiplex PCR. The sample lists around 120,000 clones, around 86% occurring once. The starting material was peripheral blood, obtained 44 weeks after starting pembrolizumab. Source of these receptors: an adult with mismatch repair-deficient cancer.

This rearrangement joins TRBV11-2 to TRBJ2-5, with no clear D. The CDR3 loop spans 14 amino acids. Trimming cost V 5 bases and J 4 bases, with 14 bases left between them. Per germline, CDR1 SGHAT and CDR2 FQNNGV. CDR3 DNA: TGTGCCAGCAGCCCCTGGCGAGAACGAGAGACCCAGTACTTC. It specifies CASSPWRERETQYF.

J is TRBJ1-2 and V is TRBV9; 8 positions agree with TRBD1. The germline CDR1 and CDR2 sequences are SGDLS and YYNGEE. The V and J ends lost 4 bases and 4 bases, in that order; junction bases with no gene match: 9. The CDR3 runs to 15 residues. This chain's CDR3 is CASSPRFTGGYGYTF. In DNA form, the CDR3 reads TGTGCCAGCAGCCCCCGATTTACAGGGGGCTATGGCTACACCTTC.

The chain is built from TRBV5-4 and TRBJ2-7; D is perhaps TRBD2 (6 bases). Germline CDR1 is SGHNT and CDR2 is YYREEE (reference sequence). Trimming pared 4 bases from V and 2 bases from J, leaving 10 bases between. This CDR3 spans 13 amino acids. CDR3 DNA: TGTGCCAGCAGCCGCGGGAACCCCTACGAGCAGTACTTC. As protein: CASSRGNPYEQYF.

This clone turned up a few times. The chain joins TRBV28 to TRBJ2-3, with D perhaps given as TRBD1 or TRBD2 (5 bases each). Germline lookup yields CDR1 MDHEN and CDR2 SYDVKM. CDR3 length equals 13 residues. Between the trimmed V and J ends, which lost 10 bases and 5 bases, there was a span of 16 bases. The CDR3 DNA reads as TGTGCCATCCCGGGACCCCGGGGAGATACGCAGTATTTT. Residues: CAIPGPRGDTQYF.